A single sample gave rise to the 3 T cell receptor beta chains below, sequenced in a study of siplizumab effects on memory and regulatory T cells. TCRdb keeps only in-frame clones here, not all; method: immunoSEQ multiplex PCR. The table shows 37,000 or so clones, with 89% occurring only once. The specimen sequenced was naive CD4+ T cells sorted from blood. The receptors stem from a human donor in good health.

The CDR3 protein is CASSPRGGRETQYF. The CDR3 DNA is TGTGCCAGCAGCCCCCGAGGAGGCCGGGAGACCCAGTACTTC. V is TRBV9 and J is TRBJ2-5; D is perhaps TRBD2 (5 bases). The V gene lost 4 bases and the J gene lost 5 bases, with 15 bases spanning the gap. Germline V lookup: CDR1 SGDLS, CDR2 YYNGEE. This CDR3 spans 14 amino acids.

V and J are TRBV7-2 and TRBJ1-1; the D gene is possibly TRBD1 (6 bases). The CDR3 spans 15 residues. With 0 bases removed from V and 5 bases from J, the gap between germline ends came to 13 bases. The germline CDR1 and CDR2 sequences are SGHTA and FQGNSA. Here the CDR3 reads CASSLAGGHSTEAFF. The DNA of the CDR3 is TGTGCCAGCAGCTTAGCTGGGGGGCACTCAACTGAAGCTTTCTTT.

This clone was observed once. The V call is TRBV4-1, the J call TRBJ1-2; 8 nucleotides agree with TRBD1. Germline CDR1 is MGHRA and CDR2 is YSYEKL. This CDR3 spans 15 amino acids. The V and J ends lost 2 bases and 8 bases, in that order; junction bases with no gene match: 10. The CDR3 loop reads CASSQPSTGEYGYTF. The DNA of the CDR3 is TGCGCCAGCAGCCAACCCTCGACAGGGGAATACGGCTACACCTTC.